A selection of T cell receptor beta chains follows, all from one sample in a study of OX40 agonist ivuxolimab in advanced cancers. Assay used: immunoSEQ multiplex PCR; TCRdb lists only in-frame clones, some missing. The sample has fewer than 65,000 clones; approximately 90% are singletons. The sample consisted of CD4+ or CD8+ T cells sorted from blood, taken in a trial of the OX40 agonist ivuxolimab. These receptors originate from an adult with an advanced solid tumor such as melanoma, head and neck, liver or kidney cancer. Both conserved end residues are part of each CDR3. The D gene is left open where the match is weak. Some rows mark clone size as missing; the rest say once, few, many or name a class of expanded clone.

CDR3	DNA	D	size	J	V
CASSRQGAGLTGELFF	TGTGCCAGCAGCCGACAGGGGGCCGGCCTCACCGGGGAGCTGTTTTTT	TRBD1	.	TRBJ2-2	TRBV2
CASNSQGYTEAFF	TGTGCCAGCAACTCACAGGGTTACACTGAAGCTTTCTTT	.	.	TRBJ1-1	TRBV2
CASSLGDSRDEQYF	TGCGCCAGCAGCTTGGGGGACAGTCGGGACGAGCAGTACTTC	TRBD1	.	TRBJ2-7	TRBV5-1
CATSRDAYEQYF	TGTGCCACCAGCAGAGATGCCTACGAGCAGTACTTC	.	.	TRBJ2-7	TRBV15
CASSFFRGRIGTNEKLFF	TGTGCCAGCAGTTTCTTCCGGGGGCGAATCGGAACTAATGAAAAACTGTTTTTT	.	.	TRBJ1-4	TRBV28
CASSPWERAGNTIYF	TGTGCCAGCAGCCCCTGGGAAAGGGCTGGAAACACCATATATTTT	.	.	TRBJ1-3	TRBV7-9
CASRPNPGQGPYGYTF	TGTGCCAGCAGACCCAACCCTGGACAGGGTCCCTATGGCTACACCTTC	TRBD1	.	TRBJ1-2	TRBV11-1
CASSQVNLISTDTQYF	TGCGCCAGCAGCCAAGTAAACCTCATTAGCACAGATACGCAGTATTTT	.	.	TRBJ2-3	TRBV4-1
CASSWHPNNEQFF	TGTGCCAGCAGCTGGCACCCCAACAATGAGCAGTTCTTC	.	.	TRBJ2-1	TRBV14
CASSGSYSNQPQHF	TGTGCCAGCAGTGGCAGTTATAGCAATCAGCCCCAGCATTTT	.	.	TRBJ1-5	TRBV2
CASSVGSVANSPLHF	TGTGCCAGCAGCGTAGGGTCAGTAGCTAATTCACCCCTCCACTTT	.	.	TRBJ1-6	TRBV9
CSVEDHQGLNYGYTF	TGCAGCGTTGAAGATCATCAGGGCCTTAACTATGGCTACACCTTC	.	once	TRBJ1-2	TRBV29-1
CASRPQGGRETQYF	TGTGCCAGCAGGCCCCAAGGGGGCCGGGAGACCCAGTACTTC	TRBD1	.	TRBJ2-5	TRBV5-4
CASSHRQAGNTGELFF	TGTGCCAGCAGCCATCGACAGGCGGGGAATACCGGGGAGCTGTTTTTT	.	.	TRBJ2-2	TRBV28
CASSSYGTDYGYTF	TGTGCCAGCAGTTCATACGGGACGGACTATGGCTACACCTTC	.	.	TRBJ1-2	TRBV6-6
CASSYTQYTEAFF	TGTGCCAGCAGTTACACACAGTACACTGAAGCTTTCTTT	.	.	TRBJ1-1	TRBV6-5
CASSQDESWNTGELFF	TGCGCCAGCAGCCAAGATGAAAGTTGGAACACCGGGGAGCTGTTTTTT	.	.	TRBJ2-2	TRBV4-3
CASSPSPFAEAFF	TGTGCCAGCAGCCCGTCCCCTTTCGCTGAAGCTTTCTTT	.	.	TRBJ1-1	TRBV5-4
CASSTYRDREFDGYTF	TGTGCCAGCAGCACCTACCGGGACAGGGAATTTGATGGCTACACCTTC	TRBD1	.	TRBJ1-2	TRBV5-6
CASSVAGRTGTQYF	TGTGCCAGCAGCGTAGCGGGGCGCACAGGTACGCAGTATTTT	.	once	TRBJ2-3	TRBV9
CASKGGGALSNQPQHF	TGTGCCAGTAAGGGGGGCGGTGCTTTGAGCAATCAGCCCCAGCATTTT	.	.	TRBJ1-5	TRBV19
CASNLADIPSGNTIYF	TGTGCCAGTAACCTGGCGGACATCCCATCTGGAAACACCATATATTTT	.	.	TRBJ1-3	TRBV19
CASSRGTESNQPQHF	TGTGCCAGCAGTAGAGGGACAGAGAGCAATCAGCCCCAGCATTTT	TRBD1	.	TRBJ1-5	TRBV27
CASSTSGTNVEQYF	TGTGCCAGCTCCACTAGCGGGACGAACGTTGAGCAGTACTTC	TRBD2	.	TRBJ2-7	TRBV18
CASSFNLAVSTYNEQFF	TGCGCCAGCAGCTTCAACCTAGCGGTCTCGACCTACAATGAGCAGTTCTTC	TRBD2	.	TRBJ2-1	TRBV5-1
CASSQGGNQPQHF	TGTGCCAGCAGCCAAGGGGGCAATCAGCCCCAGCATTTT	.	.	TRBJ1-5	TRBV4-2
CASSQGQADKETQYF	TGCGCCAGCAGCCAAGGCCAAGCGGATAAAGAGACCCAGTACTTC	.	.	TRBJ2-5	TRBV4-1
CASSLAGGRAGEQFF	TGTGCCAGCAGCTTGGCCGGTGGGAGGGCCGGTGAGCAGTTCTTC	TRBD2	.	TRBJ2-1	TRBV5-8
CASSFGTENTEAFF	TGTGCCAGCAGTTTCGGGACTGAGAACACTGAAGCTTTCTTT	.	.	TRBJ1-1	TRBV6-5
CASSVARAEGGYTF	TGTGCCAGCAGCGTAGCTCGGGCGGAGGGCGGCTACACCTTC	.	.	TRBJ1-2	TRBV9
CASSRGSYEQYF	TGTGCCAGCAGCCGCGGCAGTTACGAGCAGTACTTC	.	.	TRBJ2-7	TRBV5-5
CASSQIAAYEQYF	TGTGCCAGCTCCCAAATAGCAGCCTACGAGCAGTACTTC	.	few	TRBJ2-7	TRBV18
CASSLELGEVAGELFF	TGCGCCAGCAGCTTGGAATTGGGGGAGGTAGCCGGGGAGCTGTTTTTT	.	.	TRBJ2-2	TRBV5-1
CASEPKAGASYEQYF	TGTGCCAGCGAACCAAAGGCAGGAGCTTCCTACGAGCAGTACTTC	.	.	TRBJ2-7	TRBV7-9
CASSSGQNPEAFF	TGTGCCAGCAGCTCGGGACAGAATCCTGAAGCTTTCTTT	TRBD1	.	TRBJ1-1	TRBV28
CASRGRDGNSNQPQHF	TGTGCCAGCAGGGGCCGGGACGGCAATAGCAATCAGCCCCAGCATTTT	.	.	TRBJ1-5	TRBV27
CASSPLLREVYEQYF	TGTGCCAGCAGTCCCCTTTTGCGGGAGGTCTACGAGCAGTACTTC	TRBD2	.	TRBJ2-7	TRBV28
CASSQAGSYNEQFF	TGCGCCAGCAGCCAAGCGGGATCCTACAATGAGCAGTTCTTC	.	.	TRBJ2-1	TRBV4-3
CASSIWDNNEKLFF	TGTGCCAGTAGTATTTGGGACAATAATGAAAAACTGTTTTTT	.	.	TRBJ1-4	TRBV19
CASSPSTGNNYGYTF	TGCGCCAGCAGCCCTTCTACAGGGAATAACTATGGCTACACCTTC	.	.	TRBJ1-2	TRBV4-3
CASSSTGTSYNEQFF	TGTGCCAGCAGCTCAACCGGGACTAGCTACAATGAGCAGTTCTTC	TRBD2	.	TRBJ2-1	TRBV7-2
CASSFQGYGYTF	TGTGCCAGCAGCTTCCAAGGATATGGCTACACCTTC	.	.	TRBJ1-2	TRBV7-2
CASSLGTASNQPQHF	TGTGCCAGCAGCCTGGGGACAGCCAGCAATCAGCCCCAGCATTTT	TRBD1	.	TRBJ1-5	TRBV7-6
CASSYFRDTEAFF	TGTGCCAGCAGTTACTTCCGGGACACTGAAGCTTTCTTT	.	.	TRBJ1-1	TRBV6-6
CASSTGQEMNTEAFF	TGCGCCAGCAGCACCGGACAGGAGATGAACACTGAAGCTTTCTTT	TRBD1	.	TRBJ1-1	TRBV5-1
CASSYGQGAYEQYF	TGTGCCAGCAGTTACGGACAGGGGGCCTACGAGCAGTACTTC	TRBD1	few	TRBJ2-7	TRBV6-5
CASSQDRSGPNTEAFF	TGCGCCAGCAGCCAAGATAGGTCAGGGCCGAACACTGAAGCTTTCTTT	.	.	TRBJ1-1	TRBV4-1
CASSPATGTDNEQFF	TGTGCCAGCTCACCGGCGACAGGGACAGACAATGAGCAGTTCTTC	TRBD1	.	TRBJ2-1	TRBV18
CASSEKWADYEQYF	TGTGCCAGCAGTGAAAAATGGGCAGACTACGAGCAGTACTTC	.	.	TRBJ2-7	TRBV2
CASGFQGEIYGYTF	TGTGCCAGCGGTTTCCAGGGGGAGATCTATGGCTACACCTTC	TRBD1	once	TRBJ1-2	TRBV11-2
CASAGQGADTQYF	TGTGCCAGCGCGGGACAGGGGGCAGATACGCAGTATTTT	TRBD1	.	TRBJ2-3	TRBV6-5
CASSLTDSSGANVLTF	TGTGCCAGCAGCCTGACGGACAGCTCTGGGGCCAACGTCCTGACTTTC	.	.	TRBJ2-6	TRBV14